The source of this T cell receptor (beta chain) is a study of blood T cell repertoires in COVID-19. About the study: COVID-19 samples from acute and convalescent phases originated in the United States, Italy and Spain. T cells, B-cell-depleted T cells, or PBMCs provided the cDNA or gDNA that served as material.

Per the authors' pipeline: It was from reference gene primer amplification that nucleated cell counts were estimated. Method: immunoSEQ multiplex PCR; TCRdb's copy keeps in-frame clones and lacks some. From that table come the V and J calls and clone size; the DNA was used to work out D and trimming. The sample gives approximately 350,000 clones, 89% of which show up once; 2.5% to 3.5% is in the top ten. Seattle patients were enrolled during active infection and followed longitudinally. The V gene end was trimmed by 6 bases and the J gene end by 0 bases; junction bases not matched to a gene: 5. Germline V CDR1 and CDR2: LNHDA, SQIVND (reference sequence). The CDR3 is 14 amino acids.

The sequence derives from a woman aged 30 to 39 with COVID-19, enrolled during active disease. Sequenced material: peripheral blood. The rearrangement joins TRBV19 to TRBJ2-7; TRBD1 agrees at 7 bases. The CDR3 loop reads CASSQQGFSYEQYF. CDR3 DNA: TGTGCCAGTAGCCAACAGGGGTTCTCCTACGAGCAGTACTTC.